The clone carrying this T cell receptor beta chain appeared many times. This sample stems from a study of T cells in Graves' hyperthyroidism and ophthalmopathy. As for the study in general: Staff took peripheral blood when the initial diagnosis was made, before any treatment began.

Regions amplified from RNA transcripts were the TCR beta CDR3 regions. When the TCR CDR3 underwent first-round RT-PCR, the HTBI primer set was used. TCRdb independently ran MiXCR on the multiplex PCR reads; one entry per CDR3 protein. The sample has roughly 840,000 distinct CDR3 sequences, roughly 40% seen once. Hyperthyroidism in the patients, aged 18 to 65, was newly diagnosed and under 2 months in duration. Exclusions: uncontrolled infection, other autoimmune disease, pregnancy, lactation. From under 12 ml of fresh peripheral blood, PBMCs were isolated. This sequence was found in a man younger than 35 with Graves' hyperthyroidism. Sequencing input: blood.

CDR3 nucleotide sequence: TGTGCCAGCAGCCTACGACAATCCTACGAGCAGTACTTC. It encodes CASSLRQSYEQYF. The chain combines TRBV7-9 with TRBJ2-7; D is ambiguous. The CDR3 runs 13 residues. V lost 5 bases to trimming and J lost 1 base, with 9 bases between them. Germline CDR1 SEHNR, CDR2 FQNEAQ (reference sequence).